These 8 T cell receptor beta chains originate from one sample sequenced in a study of shared clonotypes between healthy human individuals. Sequencing was performed with immunoSEQ multiplex PCR; in TCRdb, only in-frame clones are kept and a portion is missing. The sample shows 550,000 to 850,000 clones, around 77% of them seen only once. Sequencing input: memory CD4+ T cells sorted from blood. Specified subset: CD45RA-negative fraction. The receptors here all came from a woman aged 25 to 39 in good health.

The chain recombines TRBV28 with TRBJ1-3; a weak D match, TRBD1 (5 bases). The CDR3 spans 16 residues. Germline CDR1 is MDHEN and CDR2 is SYDVKM. Between the trimmed V and J ends, which lost 3 bases and 0 bases, there was a span of 12 bases. The CDR3 loop is CASSFVQGFSGNTIYF. Written as DNA, the CDR3 is TGTGCCAGCAGTTTCGTCCAGGGCTTCTCTGGAAACACCATATATTTT.

The sample holds one count of this clone. This rearrangement joins TRBV28 to TRBJ1-3; D may be TRBD1 (6 bases). V was clipped by 7 bases and J by 1 base, with 17 bases between them. The germline gives CDR1 MDHEN, CDR2 SYDVKM. The CDR3 spans 16 residues. CDR3 sequence (DNA): TGTGCCAGCACCCCAAACAGGGTTAGGTCTGGAAACACCATATATTTT. Translation: CASTPNRVRSGNTIYF.

The chain links TRBV6-1 to TRBJ1-1; a possible D gene is TRBD1 (6 bases). The CDR3 sequence is 14 residues long. CDR1 MNHNS and CDR2 SASEGT come from the germline V gene. Deletions cut 3 bases from V and 6 bases from J, with 14 bases between. This CDR3 is CASSETGSEPEAFF. CDR3 nucleotide sequence: TGTGCCAGCAGTGAGACAGGTTCTGAGCCTGAAGCTTTCTTT.

The table lists this clone with a few counts. V and J are TRBV14 and TRBJ2-5, with 8 nucleotides matching TRBD2. Germline CDR1 is SGHDN and CDR2 is FVKESK. The trim removed 0 bases at V and 9 bases at J, leaving 21 bases unmatched. This CDR3 contains 19 residues. CDR3 loop: CASSQDLTRAVGGRPPQYF. The CDR3 coding sequence is TGTGCCAGCAGCCAAGATCTCACCAGGGCTGTCGGCGGGAGGCCCCCCCAGTACTTC.

CDR3 loop: CASSLALGRTDEKLFF. The CDR3 DNA sequence: TGTGCCAGCAGCTTAGCGCTTGGCAGAACCGATGAAAAACTGTTTTTT. The gene calls are TRBV7-9 and TRBJ1-4; D gene uncertain. This CDR3 region has 16 residues. The V gene lost 0 bases and the J gene lost 6 bases, with 14 bases spanning the gap. Germline CDR1 SEHNR, CDR2 FQNEAQ (reference sequence).

As regards this clone: This may arise from a read error, as a much more abundant clone is one base away. The chain uses TRBV7-3 and TRBJ2-5; tentatively, D is TRBD2 (6 bases). Germline V gives CDR1 SGHTA, CDR2 FQGTGA. Trimming left V 2 bases short and J 5 bases short, with 6 bases between. CDR3 length equals 12 residues. The CDR3 loop is CASSLAGETQYF. The CDR3 region has the DNA TGTGCCAGCAGCTTAGCGGGGGAGACCCAGTACTTC.

A note on this clone: This clone may be a read error of a much larger clone one base away. This chain joins TRBV7-7 and TRBJ1-1; no clear D. This CDR3 spans 13 amino acids. Trimming removed 2 bases at V and 1 base at J, with 5 bases between. Germline loops: CDR1 SSHAT, CDR2 FNYEAQ (reference sequence). CDR3 in DNA: TGTGCCAGCAGCTTACAGAAGAACACTGAAGCTTTCTTT. Its translation is CASSLQKNTEAFF.

The rearrangement joins TRBV11-2 to TRBJ2-7; TRBD2 aligns across 7 bases. Germline-derived CDR1 and CDR2 are SGHAT and FQNNGV. V shed 4 bases and J 6 bases; nucleotides not matched to a gene: 9. The CDR3 totals 14 residues. CDR3: CASSSRNWGGEQYF. CDR3 DNA: TGTGCCAGCAGCTCAAGAAATTGGGGGGGCGAGCAGTACTTC.